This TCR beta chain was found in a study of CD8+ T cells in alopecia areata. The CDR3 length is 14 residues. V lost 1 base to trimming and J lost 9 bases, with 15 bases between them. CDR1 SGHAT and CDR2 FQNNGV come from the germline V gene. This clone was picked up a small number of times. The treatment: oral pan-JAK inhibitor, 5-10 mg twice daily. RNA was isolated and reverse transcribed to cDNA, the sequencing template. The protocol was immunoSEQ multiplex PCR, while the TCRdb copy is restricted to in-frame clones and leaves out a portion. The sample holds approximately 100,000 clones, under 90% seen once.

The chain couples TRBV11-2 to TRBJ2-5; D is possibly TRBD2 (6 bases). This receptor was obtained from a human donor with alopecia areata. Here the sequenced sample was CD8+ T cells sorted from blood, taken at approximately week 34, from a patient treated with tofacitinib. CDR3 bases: TGTGCCAGCAGCTTAGCGGGCGGGGTGGAGCCCCAGTACTTC. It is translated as CASSLAGGVEPQYF.